One T cell receptor (beta chain) is described in this entry. TCRdb redid the calling of the RT-PCR reads with MiXCR, one entry per CDR3 protein. The table includes some 540,000 distinct CDR3 sequences, less than 25% detected once. This CDR3 is 17 amino acids long. Germline V lookup: CDR1 SEHNR, CDR2 FQNEAQ (reference sequence). V was pared by 1 base and J by 4 bases, with 10 bases of the junction left unmatched. This sample is drawn from a study of response to subunit inactivated influenza vaccine. These data were also filed under a second study, of T cells expressing NK-cell markers. That source notes: For TCR beta, cDNA was produced by 5'RACE template switching with UMIs. Sorted CD3+CD56-NKG2C+, CD3+CD56+NKG2C- and CD3+CD56+NKG2C+ T cells were the source of the TCR beta repertoires. The authors sequenced eight donors, of whom seven were HCMV-seropositive and one was seronegative. Among CD8+ T cells from over 5 donors, dominant NKG2C+ clonotypes accounted for about 1.0-7.0%. Leadership of the CD3+CD56-NKG2C+ fraction also belonged to these clonotypes in a handful of donors.

The chain is built from TRBV7-9 and TRBJ2-7; 10 nucleotides align to TRBD1. Material: CD4+ T cells sorted from PBMCs, obtained roughly 13 days after vaccination. This clonotype originated in a man between 45 and 60 years old who received an inactivated influenza vaccine. Here the CDR3 reads CASSLGDRGLPPYEQYF. The CDR3 DNA reads TGTGCCAGCAGCTTAGGGGACAGGGGTCTCCCTCCATACGAGCAGTACTTC.